A single sample is the source of the 5 T cell receptor beta chains below, sequenced in a study of blood T cell repertoires in COVID-19. Generated by immunoSEQ multiplex PCR, the TCRdb table keeps only in-frame clones and is missing some. This sample yields 80,000 to 95,000 clones, of which about 89% are seen a single time; about 1.7% belongs to the top ten. Sequenced: peripheral blood. The receptors here all came from a human donor with active COVID-19. The donor label of this sample is uncertain.

The sample holds a few counts of this clone. V and J are TRBV5-5 and TRBJ2-7, with D perhaps matching TRBD1 (6 bases). This CDR3 has 16 amino acids. The V and J ends lost 3 bases and 0 bases respectively, with 16 bases between them. Germline CDR1 is SGHKS and CDR2 is YYEKEE (reference sequence). The CDR3 nucleotides are TGTGCCAGCAGCTCGGCCGGGACATCTAGCTCCTACGAGCAGTACTTC. This translates into CASSSAGTSSSYEQYF.

This chain uses TRBV19 with TRBJ2-7; D possibly corresponds to TRBD2 (5 bases). The CDR3 loop spans 15 amino acids. Trimming removed 3 bases from V and 3 bases from J, with 15 bases in between. Per germline, CDR1 LNHDA and CDR2 SQIVND (reference sequence). This CDR3 is CASSIGGQLRYEQYF. The DNA of the CDR3 is TGTGCCAGTAGTATCGGCGGGCAACTTCGCTACGAGCAGTACTTC.

This rearrangement joins TRBV19 to TRBJ2-7; the D gene is possibly TRBD1 (6 bases). Germline V lookup: CDR1 LNHDA, CDR2 SQIVND (reference sequence). The CDR3 totals 14 residues. Trimming left V 2 bases short and J 1 base short, with 9 bases between. CDR3 loop: CASSISTGSYEQYF. CDR3 DNA sequence: TGTGCCAGTAGTATATCCACAGGGTCCTACGAGCAGTACTTC.

This clone turned up a few times. The chain has TRBV2 and TRBJ1-2; possible D gene TRBD1, 6 bases. V lost 3 bases and J 6 bases, leaving 14 bases between the germline ends. Looked up from germline, CDR1 is SNHLY and CDR2 is FYNNEI. The CDR3 is 14 residues long. The DNA for the CDR3 is TGTGCCAGCAGTGACTTGGGGGCGCGGGATGGCTACACCTTC. Protein product: CASSDLGARDGYTF.

Only one count was recorded for this clone. The rearrangement joins TRBV27 to TRBJ2-1; the match to TRBD2 covers 7 bases. The germline gives CDR1 MNHEY, CDR2 SMNVEV (reference sequence). The junction had 0 bases not matched to a gene; V was cut back by 3 bases and J by 4 bases. The CDR3 has 13 amino acids. The CDR3 bases are TGTGCCAGCAGTTTCGGGGGGTACAATGAGCAGTTCTTC. Its translation is CASSFGGYNEQFF.